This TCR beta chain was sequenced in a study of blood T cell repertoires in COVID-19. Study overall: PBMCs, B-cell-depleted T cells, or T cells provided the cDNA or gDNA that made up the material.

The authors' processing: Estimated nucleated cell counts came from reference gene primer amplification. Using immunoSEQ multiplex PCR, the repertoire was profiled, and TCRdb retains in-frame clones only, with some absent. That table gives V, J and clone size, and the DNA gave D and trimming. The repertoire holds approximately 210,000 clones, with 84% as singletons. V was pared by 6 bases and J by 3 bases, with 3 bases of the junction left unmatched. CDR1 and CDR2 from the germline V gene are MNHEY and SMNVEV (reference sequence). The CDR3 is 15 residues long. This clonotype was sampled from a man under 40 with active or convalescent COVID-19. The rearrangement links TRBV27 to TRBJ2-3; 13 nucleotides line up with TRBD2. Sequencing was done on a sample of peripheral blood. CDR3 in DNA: TGTGCCAGCAGCCCGGGACTAGCGGGGACAGATACGCAGTATTTT. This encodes CASSPGLAGTDTQYF.